The T cell receptor beta chain under discussion was sequenced for a study of T cell responses to AZD1222 COVID-19 vaccine. The overall study: Second doses at about 4 or about 12 weeks were pooled.

Libraries were prepared by immunoSEQ multiplex PCR; TCRdb keeps only in-frame clonotypes and omits some of them. The repertoire includes roughly 120,000 clones, roughly nine tenths of them detected once, and about 4.8% sits in the top ten. This clone was observed a single time. Its antigen remains unidentified. CDR3 length: 13 amino acids. Trimming shortened V by 3 bases and J by 2 bases, and 6 bases separated the two germline ends. Study results and caveats: Two doses of AZD1222 preceded a rise in Spike-specific TCR breadth and depth. Baseline seropositivity characterized only a handful of AZD1222 recipients. Reports indicate that nearly half of spike-specific TCRs are directed at unmutated variant regions.

The receptor's source is an adult in good health. The input for sequencing was peripheral blood, taken on day 0 of AZD1222 vaccination. The chain links TRBV12-3 or TRBV12-4 to TRBJ2-3; no clear D gene. Written as DNA, the CDR3 is TGTGCCAGCAGTTTCAGGTTCACAGATACGCAGTATTTT. Protein sequence: CASSFRFTDTQYF.